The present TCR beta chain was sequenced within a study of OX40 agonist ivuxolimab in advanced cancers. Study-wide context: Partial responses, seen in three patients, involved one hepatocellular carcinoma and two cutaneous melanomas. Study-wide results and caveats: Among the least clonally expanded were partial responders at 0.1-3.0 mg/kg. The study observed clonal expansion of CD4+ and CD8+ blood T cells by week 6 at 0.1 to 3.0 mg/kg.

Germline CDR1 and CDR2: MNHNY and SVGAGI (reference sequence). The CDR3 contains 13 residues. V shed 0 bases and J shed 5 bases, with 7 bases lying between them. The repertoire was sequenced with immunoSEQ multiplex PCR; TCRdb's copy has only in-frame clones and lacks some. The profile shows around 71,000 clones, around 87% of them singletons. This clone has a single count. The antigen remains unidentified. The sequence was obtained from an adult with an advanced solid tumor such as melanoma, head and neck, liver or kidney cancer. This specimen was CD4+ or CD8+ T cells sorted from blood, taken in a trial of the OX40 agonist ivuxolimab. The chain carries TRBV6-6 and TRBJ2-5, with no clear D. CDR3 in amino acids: CASSYSPGETQYF. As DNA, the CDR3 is TGTGCCAGCAGTTACTCTCCGGGTGAGACCCAGTACTTC.